This TCR beta chain was sequenced during a study of long-term antiretroviral therapy in people with HIV. Researchers ran immunoSEQ v3.0 at survey level. Here immunoSEQ multiplex PCR was the method, and the copy in TCRdb shows in-frame clones only, minus some. In the table there are 15,000 to 20,000 clones, roughly 80% of which are singletons. CDR1 SEHNR and CDR2 FQNEAQ come from the germline V gene (reference sequence). The CDR3 has 14 amino acids. Trimming at V came to 6 bases and at J to 5 bases, leaving 9 bases not matched to a gene. The sequencing used unsorted PBMCs, collected 0.9 years after starting antiretroviral therapy. V and J are TRBV7-9 and TRBJ1-1; 7 nucleotides agree with TRBD1. The TCR sequence derives from a man between 18 and 29 years old with HIV. CDR3 amino acids: CASRETGERTEAFF. CDR3 DNA: TGTGCCAGCAGAGAAACAGGGGAGCGGACTGAAGCTTTCTTT.